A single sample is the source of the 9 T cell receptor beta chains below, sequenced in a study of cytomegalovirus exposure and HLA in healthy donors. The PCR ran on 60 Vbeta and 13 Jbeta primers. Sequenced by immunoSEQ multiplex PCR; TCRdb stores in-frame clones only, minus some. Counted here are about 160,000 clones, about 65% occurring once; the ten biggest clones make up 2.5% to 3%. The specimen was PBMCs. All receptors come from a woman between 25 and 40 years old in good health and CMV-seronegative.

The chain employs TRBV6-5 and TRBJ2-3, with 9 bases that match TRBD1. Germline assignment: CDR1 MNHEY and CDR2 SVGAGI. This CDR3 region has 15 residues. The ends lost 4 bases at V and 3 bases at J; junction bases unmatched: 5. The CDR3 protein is CASSSGTGSTDTQYF. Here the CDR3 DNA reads TGTGCCAGCAGTTCCGGGACAGGGTCGACAGATACGCAGTATTTT.

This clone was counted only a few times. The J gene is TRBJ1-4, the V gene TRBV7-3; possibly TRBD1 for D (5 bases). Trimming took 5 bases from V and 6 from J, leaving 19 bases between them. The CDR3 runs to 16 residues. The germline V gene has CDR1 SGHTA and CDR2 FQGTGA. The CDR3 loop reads CASSPIPAGRDEKLFF. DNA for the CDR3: TGTGCCAGCAGCCCAATCCCGGCAGGGAGGGATGAAAAACTGTTTTTT. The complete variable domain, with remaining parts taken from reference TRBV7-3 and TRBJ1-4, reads GAGVSQTPSNKVTEKGKYVELRCDPISGHTALYWYRQSLGQGPEFLIYFQGTGAADDSGLPNDRFFAVRPEGSVSTLKIQRTERGDSAVYLCASSPIPAGRDEKLFFGSGTQLSVL.

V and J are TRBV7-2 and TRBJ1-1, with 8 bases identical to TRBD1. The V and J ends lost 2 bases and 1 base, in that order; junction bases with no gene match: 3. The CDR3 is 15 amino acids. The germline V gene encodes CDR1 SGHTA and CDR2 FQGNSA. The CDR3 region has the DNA TGTGCCAGCAGCTTACCCAGGGGGCGGAACACTGAAGCTTTCTTT. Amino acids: CASSLPRGRNTEAFF.

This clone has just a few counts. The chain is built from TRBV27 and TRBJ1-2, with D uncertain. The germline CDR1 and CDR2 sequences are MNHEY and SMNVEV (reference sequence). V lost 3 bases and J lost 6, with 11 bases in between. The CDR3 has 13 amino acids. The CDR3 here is CASSFNNFNGYTF. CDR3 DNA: TGTGCCAGCAGTTTCAATAACTTCAATGGCTACACCTTC.

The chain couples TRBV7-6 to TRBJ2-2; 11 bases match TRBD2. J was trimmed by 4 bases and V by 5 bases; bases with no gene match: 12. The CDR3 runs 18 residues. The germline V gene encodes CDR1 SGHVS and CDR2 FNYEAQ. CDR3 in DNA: TGTGCCAGCAGCCCCCGACTAGCGGGGCTGCAAGGCACCGGGGAGCTGTTTTTT. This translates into CASSPRLAGLQGTGELFF.

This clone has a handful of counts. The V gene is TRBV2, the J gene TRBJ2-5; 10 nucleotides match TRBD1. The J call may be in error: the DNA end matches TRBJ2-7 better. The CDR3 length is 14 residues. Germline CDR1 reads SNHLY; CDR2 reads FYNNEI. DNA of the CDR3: TGTGCCAGCGGACCCGGGACAGGGGTCCACGAGCAGTACTTC. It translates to CASGPGTGVHEQYF.

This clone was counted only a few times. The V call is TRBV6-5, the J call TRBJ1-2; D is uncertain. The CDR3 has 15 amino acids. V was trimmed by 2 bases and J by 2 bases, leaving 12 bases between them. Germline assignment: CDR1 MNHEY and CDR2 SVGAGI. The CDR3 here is CASSYGFHSNYGYTF. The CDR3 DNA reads TGTGCCAGCAGTTACGGCTTTCACAGCAACTATGGCTACACCTTC.

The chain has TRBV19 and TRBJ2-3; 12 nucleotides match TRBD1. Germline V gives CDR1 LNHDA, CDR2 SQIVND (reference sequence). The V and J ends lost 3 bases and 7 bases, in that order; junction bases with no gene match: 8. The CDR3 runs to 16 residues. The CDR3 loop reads CASSMGQGASFYTQYF. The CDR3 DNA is TGTGCCAGTAGTATGGGACAGGGGGCTTCCTTTTATACGCAGTATTTT. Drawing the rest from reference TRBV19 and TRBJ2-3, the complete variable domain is DGGITQSPKYLFRKEGQNVTLSCEQNLNHDAMYWYRQDPGQGLRLIYYSQIVNDFQKGDIAEGYSVSREKKESFPLTVTSAQKNPTAFYLCASSMGQGASFYTQYFGPGTRLTVL.

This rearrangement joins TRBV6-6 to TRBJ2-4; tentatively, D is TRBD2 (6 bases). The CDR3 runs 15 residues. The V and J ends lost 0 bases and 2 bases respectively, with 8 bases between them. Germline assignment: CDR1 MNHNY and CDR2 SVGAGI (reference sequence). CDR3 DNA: TGTGCCAGCAGTTACTCGGGAGGAACCAAAAACATTCAGTACTTC. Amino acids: CASSYSGGTKNIQYF.